These 19 T cell receptor beta chains share one sample of origin, sequenced in a study of identical twins. TCRdb re-analysed the 5' RACE reads in MiXCR, keeping a single row per CDR3 protein. Of approximately 680,000 distinct CDR3 sequences listed, around 7.4% were seen once; the top ten hold approximately 1.5%. This sample also appeared in a second study, on yellow fever vaccine responses in identical twins.

The sample comprised PBMCs. All receptors derive from a young woman in good health.

Ten or more counts support this clonotype. The chain combines TRBV29-1 with TRBJ2-7; 7 bases are a match to TRBD1. The germline CDR1 and CDR2 sequences are SQVTM and ANQGSEA. V shed 7 bases, J shed 5 bases, and the junction held 14 bases outside the gene matches. This CDR3 region has 14 residues. DNA for the CDR3: TGCAGCGCCCGAGGGGGCAGGGGAATCAACGAGCAGTACTTC. Encoded protein: CSARGGRGINEQYF.

The chain is built from TRBV7-3 and TRBJ2-1; D is uncertain. CDR3 length: 11 residues. V shed 2 bases and J shed 9 bases, with 5 bases lying between them. CDR1 and CDR2 from the germline V gene are SGHTA and FQGTGA. DNA of the CDR3: TGTGCCAGCAGCTTAGGAGTTGAGCAGTTCTTC. Its protein product is CASSLGVEQFF. The complete variable domain, with remaining parts taken from reference TRBV7-3 and TRBJ2-1, reads GAGVSQTPSNKVTEKGKYVELRCDPISGHTALYWYRQSLGQGPEFLIYFQGTGAADDSGLPNDRFFAVRPEGSVSTLKIQRTERGDSAVYLCASSLGVEQFFGPGTRLTVL.

In this sample, this clonotype turned up many times. V usage is TRBV10-3 and J usage is TRBJ1-1, with D perhaps TRBD1 (5 bases). Per germline, CDR1 ENHRY and CDR2 SYGVKD. Trimming removed 6 bases from V and 8 bases from J, with 13 bases in between. The CDR3 has 12 amino acids. The CDR3 loop reads CAISGGSPEAFF. The CDR3 region has the DNA TGTGCCATCAGCGGGGGGTCTCCGGAAGCTTTCTTT.

This clonotype was observed many times. The chain has TRBV6-1 and TRBJ1-4; D might be TRBD1 (5 bases). V lost 5 bases, J lost 8 bases, and 15 bases lay in between. Germline V lookup: CDR1 MNHNS, CDR2 SASEGT. The CDR3 extends over 14 amino acids. CDR3 sequence (DNA): TGTGCCAGCAGTCCCGGGACGGTCGGAGAAAAACTGTTTTTT. Translated, it gives CASSPGTVGEKLFF.

The sample holds many counts of this clonotype. The rearrangement uses TRBV12-3 or TRBV12-4 and TRBJ1-1; D remains ambiguous. There are 15 residues in the CDR3. V was cut by 2 bases and J by 0 bases, with 10 bases left in between. DNA of the CDR3: TGTGCCAGCAGTTTACCCCAGACGGTGAACACTGAAGCTTTCTTT. As protein: CASSLPQTVNTEAFF.

Many counts were recorded for this clonotype. The chain recombines TRBV2 with TRBJ2-5, with D unclear. The V gene lost 7 bases and the J gene lost 3 bases, with 9 bases spanning the gap. The CDR3 contains 12 residues. The germline V gene has CDR1 SNHLY and CDR2 FYNNEI. CDR3 in amino acids: CASNGGKETQYF. For the CDR3, the DNA is TGTGCCAGCAATGGTGGGAAAGAGACCCAGTACTTC.

The CDR3 here is CASSADRDGPVEQYV. In DNA form, the CDR3 reads TGTGCCAGCAGCGCGGACAGGGATGGCCCGGTCGAGCAGTACGTC. V usage is TRBV5-6 and J usage is TRBJ2-7; 8 nucleotides match TRBD1. Germline values: CDR1 SGHDT, CDR2 YYEEEE. The V segment lost 4 bases and the J segment 6 bases; nucleotides outside the gene matches: 12. The CDR3 totals 15 residues.

The chain employs TRBV29-1 and TRBJ2-1; weak D call: TRBD1 (6 bases). The CDR3 consists of 13 residues. V was cut by 7 bases and J by 4 bases, with 14 bases left in between. Germline lookup yields CDR1 SQVTM and CDR2 ANQGSEA. CDR3 residues: CSAGQTGYNEQFF. CDR3 in DNA: TGCAGCGCCGGACAGACGGGTTACAATGAGCAGTTCTTC.

This clonotype was found a few times. V usage is TRBV6-1 and J usage is TRBJ2-6; D remains unclear. Per the germline V gene, CDR1 is MNHNS and CDR2 is SASEGT. The V and J ends lost 4 bases and 4 bases respectively, with 14 bases between them. There are 16 residues in the CDR3. In nucleotides, the CDR3 is TGTGCCAGCAGTGTTACGTATGTAGCCGGGGCCAACGTCCTGACTTTC. As protein: CASSVTYVAGANVLTF.

The table lists this clonotype with a few counts. CDR3 protein: CASSAGQRNSPLHF. The CDR3 region has the DNA TGTGCCAGCAGCGCGGGACAACGGAATTCACCCCTCCACTTT. The chain couples TRBV7-8 to TRBJ1-6; possibly TRBD1 for D (6 bases). The V end lost 5 bases, the J end lost 7 bases, and 12 bases lay between the germline ends. CDR3 length: 14 residues. CDR1 is SGHVS, CDR2 FQNEAQ, per germline.

This clonotype was recorded at least ten times. This chain joins TRBV25-1 and TRBJ2-3, with a tentative D call TRBD1 (7 bases). CDR1 is MGHDK and CDR2 is SYGVNS in the germline V gene. This CDR3 is 15 amino acids long. V gave up 2 bases and J gave up 0 bases, with 9 bases separating them. In nucleotides, the CDR3 is TGTGCCAGCAGTGAAGCAGGGGGGAGCACAGATACGCAGTATTTT. It is translated as CASSEAGGSTDTQYF.

This clonotype was observed a handful of times. The rearrangement links TRBV7-9 to TRBJ2-6; D possibly corresponds to TRBD2 (6 bases). The CDR3 totals 17 residues. CDR1 and CDR2 from the germline V gene are SEHNR and FQNEAQ (reference sequence). V was shortened by 5 bases and J by 2 bases, with 16 bases between the two germline ends. CDR3 sequence reads: CASSQNLREAGANVLTF. The CDR3 nucleotides read TGTGCCAGCAGCCAGAACCTCAGGGAGGCTGGGGCCAACGTCCTGACTTTC.

The V and J genes are TRBV15 and TRBJ1-2; 8 nucleotides match TRBD1. Germline V gives CDR1 LNHNV, CDR2 YYDKDF (reference sequence). Trimming cost V 4 bases and J 12 bases; bases outside gene matches: 4. The CDR3 totals 11 residues. CDR3 nucleotide sequence: TGTGCCACCAGCACAGGACAGGGAGACACCTTC. Translating gives CATSTGQGDTF.

The table lists this clonotype with a few counts. The J gene is TRBJ2-7, the V gene TRBV5-6; maybe TRBD2 (6 bases). V was clipped by 2 bases and J by 7 bases, with 13 bases between them. This CDR3 spans 13 amino acids. Germline assignment: CDR1 SGHDT and CDR2 YYEEEE. Here the CDR3 reads CASSFGGLVEQYV. The CDR3 region has the DNA TGTGCCAGCAGCTTCGGGGGTTTGGTTGAGCAGTACGTC.

The chain carries TRBV5-1 and TRBJ2-2; unclear D gene. The V end lost 5 bases, the J end lost 0 bases, and 20 bases lay between the germline ends. Germline CDR1 reads SGHRS; CDR2 reads YFSETQ. This CDR3 is built from 18 residues. The CDR3 coding sequence is TGCGCCAGCAGTCGCGACCGCGGCAAGTTCGCGAACACCGGGGAGCTGTTTTTT. It specifies CASSRDRGKFANTGELFF.

Only a few counts were recorded for this clonotype. The chain employs TRBV7-9 and TRBJ2-1, with D hard to call. CDR3 size: 14 residues. V lost 2 bases, J lost 4 bases, and 9 bases lay in between. Germline V CDR1 and CDR2: SEHNR, FQNEAQ (reference sequence). CDR3 DNA: TGTGCCAGCAGCTTATTCAGCCAATACAATGAGCAGTTCTTC. As protein: CASSLFSQYNEQFF.

The table lists this clonotype with many counts. CDR3 residues: CASSSSGGAVDEQFF. The CDR3 DNA reads TGTGCCAGCAGTTCTAGCGGGGGGGCGGTAGACGAGCAGTTCTTC. The V and J genes are TRBV12-3 or TRBV12-4 and TRBJ2-1, with 12 bases matching TRBD2. CDR3 length: 15 amino acids. The trim removed 4 bases at V and 10 bases at J, leaving 8 bases unmatched.

The chain uses TRBV7-9 and TRBJ2-7; maybe TRBD2 (5 bases). This CDR3 spans 13 amino acids. V was clipped by 5 bases and J by 5 bases, with 13 bases between them. CDR1 and CDR2 from the germline V gene are SEHNR and FQNEAQ (reference sequence). The CDR3 DNA is TGTGCCAGCAGCCCAGCGGTAGGGAACGAGCAGTACGTC. This codes for CASSPAVGNEQYV.

This clonotype was detected only a few times. The rearrangement uses TRBV5-1 and TRBJ2-1, with 7 nucleotides matching TRBD2. Germline V gene data show CDR1 as SGHRS and CDR2 as YFSETQ. The CDR3 runs 15 residues. The J segment lost 3 bases and the V segment lost 0 bases, leaving 3 bases of the junction unmatched. CDR3 sequence: CASSLALAVYNEQFF. The CDR3 nucleotides are TGCGCCAGCAGCTTGGCCCTAGCGGTCTACAATGAGCAGTTCTTC.